This T cell receptor (beta chain) was recorded in a study of CD8 T cells in ankylosing spondylitis. The study, taken as a whole, reports: Within ankylosing spondylitis blood, a TCR beta motif made up of under 10 highly homologous variants appeared to be characteristic. As for the disease-linked clones, they showed a CD8+ phenotype and occurred at relatively low frequencies in peripheral blood.

This clonotype was picked up many times. Its specificity is not known. Between the trimmed V and J ends, which lost 1 base and 4 bases, there was a span of 15 bases. CDR1 and CDR2 (germline): SGHAT, FQNNGV. The length of the CDR3 is 16 residues. Libraries for TCR beta were made by quantitative 5'-RACE with molecular barcodes. TCRdb analysed the 5' RACE reads with MiXCR anew, one entry per CDR3 protein. This sample has about 130,000 distinct CDR3 sequences; about 7% occur once, and the top ten carry 9.5% to 15%. The receptor was isolated from a male donor with ankylosing spondylitis or in good health (not recorded which). The chain is built from TRBV11-2 and TRBJ2-3, with D perhaps TRBD1 (6 bases). The sample comprised blood, either unsorted or a sorted T cell fraction (not recorded which). The CDR3 region has the DNA TGTGCCAGCAGCTTAGGATCCCCAGGGGACCCAGATACGCAGTATTTT. Its protein is CASSLGSPGDPDTQYF.